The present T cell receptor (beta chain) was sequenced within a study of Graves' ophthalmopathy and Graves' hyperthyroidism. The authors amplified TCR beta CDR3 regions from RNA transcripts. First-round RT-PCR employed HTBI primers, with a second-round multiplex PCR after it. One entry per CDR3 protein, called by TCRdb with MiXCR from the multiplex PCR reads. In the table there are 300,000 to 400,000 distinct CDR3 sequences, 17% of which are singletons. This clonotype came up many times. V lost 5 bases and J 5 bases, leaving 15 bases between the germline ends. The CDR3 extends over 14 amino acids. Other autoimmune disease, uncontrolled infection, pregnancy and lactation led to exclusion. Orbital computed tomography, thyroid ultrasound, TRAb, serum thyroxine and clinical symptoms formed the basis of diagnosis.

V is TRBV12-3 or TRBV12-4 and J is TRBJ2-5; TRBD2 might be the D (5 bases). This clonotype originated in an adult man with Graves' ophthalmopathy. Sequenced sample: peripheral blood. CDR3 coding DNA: TGTGCCAGCAGTCCGAGCCCGCGGGCGGAGACCCAGTACTTC. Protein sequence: CASSPSPRAETQYF.